The sequence of this T cell receptor (beta chain) was determined in a study of blood T cells in healthy people across ages. General study points: PBMCs left unsorted prevented a conclusive naive versus antigen-experienced comparison. Changes seen in expanded clonotypes were possibly confounded by donor CMV status left unknown.

CDR3 length: 15 residues. Germline CDR1 is SEHNR and CDR2 is FQNEAQ (reference sequence). In the case of this clonotype: Its antigen is not identified. A much more abundant neighbour one base away suggests this may be a read error.

The use of a sample-barcoded 5' primer and a J-beta primer mix characterized a second PCR of roughly 6 to 11 cycles. MiXCR, run by TCRdb on the 5' RACE reads, gives a single entry per CDR3 protein. This sample has about 650,000 distinct CDR3 sequences, with 52% found just once. This TCR came from a woman older than 75 in good health. The sample consisted of blood. This chain connects TRBV7-9 to TRBJ2-1; 7 bases agree with TRBD2. Near its end, the DNA agrees better with TRBJ2-7, so the J call may be wrong. The CDR3 here is CASSSGLGGPNEQYF. For the CDR3, the DNA is TGTGCCAGCAGCTCCGGACTAGGCGGACCCAATGAGCAGTACTTC.